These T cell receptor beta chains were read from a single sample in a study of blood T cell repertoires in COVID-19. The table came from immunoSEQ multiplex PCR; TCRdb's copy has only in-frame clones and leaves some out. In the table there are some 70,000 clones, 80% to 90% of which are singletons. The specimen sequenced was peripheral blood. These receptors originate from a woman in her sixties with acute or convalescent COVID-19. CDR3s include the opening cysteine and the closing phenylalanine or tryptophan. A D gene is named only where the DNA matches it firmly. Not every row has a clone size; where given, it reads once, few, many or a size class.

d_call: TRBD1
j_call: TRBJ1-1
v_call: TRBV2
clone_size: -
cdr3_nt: TGTGCCAGCAGAAGCTCGACAGGGACTTTTGAAGCTTTCTTT
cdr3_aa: CASRSSTGTFEAFF

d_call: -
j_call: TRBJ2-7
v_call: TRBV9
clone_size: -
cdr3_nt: TGTGCCAGCAGCCCCCAGTGGAGTCCCGGGACTCTGAGCTCCTACGAGCAGTACTTC
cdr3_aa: CASSPQWSPGTLSSYEQYF

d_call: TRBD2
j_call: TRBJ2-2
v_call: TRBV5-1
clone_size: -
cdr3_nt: TGCGCCAGCAGCTTGGGACTAGCGGCAAACTCCGGGGAGCTGTTTTTT
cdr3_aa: CASSLGLAANSGELFF

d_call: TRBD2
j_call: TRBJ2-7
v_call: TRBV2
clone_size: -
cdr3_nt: TGTGCCAGCAGTGAACTAGCGGGAGGATCCTACGAGCAGTACTTC
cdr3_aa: CASSELAGGSYEQYF

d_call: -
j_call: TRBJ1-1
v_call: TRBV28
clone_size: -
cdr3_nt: TGTGCCAGCAGGATGGGACACACGAACACTGAAGCTTTCTTT
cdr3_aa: CASRMGHTNTEAFF

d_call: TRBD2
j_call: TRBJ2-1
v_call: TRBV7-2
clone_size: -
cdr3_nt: TGTGCCAGCAGCTTAGGGCCGGGACTAGCGGGAGCGGCTGAGCAGTTCTTC
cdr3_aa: CASSLGPGLAGAAEQFF

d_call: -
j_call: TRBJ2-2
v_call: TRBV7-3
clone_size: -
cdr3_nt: TGTGCCAGCAGCTCCTCCCGCGGGAACACCGGGGAGCTGTTTTTT
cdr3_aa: CASSSSRGNTGELFF

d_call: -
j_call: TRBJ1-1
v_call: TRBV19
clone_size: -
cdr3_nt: TGTGCCAGTTCGCGGAACACTGAAGCTTTCTTT
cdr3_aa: CASSRNTEAFF

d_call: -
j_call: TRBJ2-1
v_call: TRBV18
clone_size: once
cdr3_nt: TGTGCCAGCTCACCAGGGCAATATCATGAGCAGTTCTTC
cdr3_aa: CASSPGQYHEQFF

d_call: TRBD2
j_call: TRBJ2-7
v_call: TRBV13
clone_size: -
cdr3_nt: TGTGCCAGCAGCCCGAGACTAGCGGGAGACGAGCAGTACTTC
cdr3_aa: CASSPRLAGDEQYF

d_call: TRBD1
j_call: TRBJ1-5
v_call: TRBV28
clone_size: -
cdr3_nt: TGTGCGGTCAGGGGGGACAGGGCGGCTCAGCCCCAGCATTTT
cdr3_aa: CAVRGDRAAQPQHF

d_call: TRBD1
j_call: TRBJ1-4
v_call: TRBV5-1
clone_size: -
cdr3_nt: TGCGCCAGCAGCCCCGGGACAGGGAATGAAAAACTGTTTTTT
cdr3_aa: CASSPGTGNEKLFF

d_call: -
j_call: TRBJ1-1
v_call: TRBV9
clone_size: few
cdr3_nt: TGTGCCAGCAGTCCAGGCACTACTGAAGCTTTCTTT
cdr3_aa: CASSPGTTEAFF

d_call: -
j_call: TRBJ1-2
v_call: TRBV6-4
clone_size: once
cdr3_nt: TGTGCCAGCAGTGACTCCTACTCAGGGGCAGCCTATGGCTACACCTTC
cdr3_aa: CASSDSYSGAAYGYTF

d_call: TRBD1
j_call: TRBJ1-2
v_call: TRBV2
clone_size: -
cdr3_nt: TGTGCCAGCAGCCCCTCCTCGCAGGGGGCCTATGGCTACACCTTC
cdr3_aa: CASSPSSQGAYGYTF

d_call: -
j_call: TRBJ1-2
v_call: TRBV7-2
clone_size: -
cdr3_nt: TGTGCCAGCAGCTTAATCTCCAGGGGTATCTCCGCTGGCTACACCTTC
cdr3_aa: CASSLISRGISAGYTF

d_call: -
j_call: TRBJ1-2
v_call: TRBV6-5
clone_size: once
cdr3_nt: TGTGCCAGCACCCCTTACAATGACATAAACTATGGCTACACCTTC
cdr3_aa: CASTPYNDINYGYTF

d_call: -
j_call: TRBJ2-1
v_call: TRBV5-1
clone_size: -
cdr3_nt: TGCGCCAGCAGCTTCCGACAGGTCTCCTACAATGAGCAGTTCTTC
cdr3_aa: CASSFRQVSYNEQFF

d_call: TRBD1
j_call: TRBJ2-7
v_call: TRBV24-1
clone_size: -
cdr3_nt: TGTGCCACCAGTGATTTTAAGACAGGGGGCGATGAGCAGTACTTC
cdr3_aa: CATSDFKTGGDEQYF

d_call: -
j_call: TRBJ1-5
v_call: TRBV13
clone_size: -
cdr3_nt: TGTGCCAGCAGCATTAACCGGTATCAGCCCCAGCATTTT
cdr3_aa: CASSINRYQPQHF

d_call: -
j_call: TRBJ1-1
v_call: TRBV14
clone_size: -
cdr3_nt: TGTGCCAGCAGCCACAGGGACTTTTACATGAACACTGAAGCTTTCTTT
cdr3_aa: CASSHRDFYMNTEAFF

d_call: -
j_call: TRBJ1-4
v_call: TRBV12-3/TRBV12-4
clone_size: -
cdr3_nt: TGTGCCAGCACCACCCTAGGAGAAAAACTGTTTTTT
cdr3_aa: CASTTLGEKLFF

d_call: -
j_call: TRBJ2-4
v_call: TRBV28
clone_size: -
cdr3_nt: TGTGCCAGCAAGCCGGCGGGTAGCCCGCAAAACATTCAGTACTTC
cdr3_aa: CASKPAGSPQNIQYF

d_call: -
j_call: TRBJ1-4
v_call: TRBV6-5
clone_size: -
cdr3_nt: TGTGCCAGCAGTCGGACAGTGGCAACTAATGAAAAACTGTTTTTT
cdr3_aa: CASSRTVATNEKLFF

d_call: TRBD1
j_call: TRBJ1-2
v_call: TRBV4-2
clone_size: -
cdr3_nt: TGTGCCAGCACCCCGCGGACAGGGACGTTCGGCCCTAACTATGGCTACACCTTC
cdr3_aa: CASTPRTGTFGPNYGYTF

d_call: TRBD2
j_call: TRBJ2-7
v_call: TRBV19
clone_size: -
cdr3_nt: TGTGCCAGTAGTATAGTAGCGGGAGCGGGCGAGCAGTACTTC
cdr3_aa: CASSIVAGAGEQYF

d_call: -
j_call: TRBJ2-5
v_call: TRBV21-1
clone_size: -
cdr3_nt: TGTGCCAGCAGGGGCGCAGGCAGGGGGGCTTTGTTCGGGCGAGAGACCCAGTACTTC
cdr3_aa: CASRGAGRGALFGRETQYF

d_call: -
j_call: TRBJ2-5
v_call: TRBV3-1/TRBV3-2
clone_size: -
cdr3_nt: TGTGCCAGCAGCCAACTTGCAACGGCCCAGTACTTC
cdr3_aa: CASSQLATAQYF

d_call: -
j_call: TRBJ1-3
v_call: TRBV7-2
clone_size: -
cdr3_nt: TGTGCCAGCAGCTTAACGGGGAGCTCTGGAAACACCATATATTTT
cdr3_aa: CASSLTGSSGNTIYF

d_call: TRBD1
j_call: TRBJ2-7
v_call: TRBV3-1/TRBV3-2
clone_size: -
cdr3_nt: TGTGCCAGCAGCCAACTAGGGGGCGACGAGCAGTACTTC
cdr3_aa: CASSQLGGDEQYF

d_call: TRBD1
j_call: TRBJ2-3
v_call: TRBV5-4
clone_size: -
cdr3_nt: TGTGCCAGCAGCTGGGAGGGACAGGGCGCAGATACGCAGTATTTT
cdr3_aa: CASSWEGQGADTQYF

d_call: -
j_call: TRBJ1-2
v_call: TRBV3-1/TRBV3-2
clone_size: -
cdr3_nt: TGTGCCAGCAGCCAAAAGGACAGTTTCTATGGCTACACCTTC
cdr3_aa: CASSQKDSFYGYTF

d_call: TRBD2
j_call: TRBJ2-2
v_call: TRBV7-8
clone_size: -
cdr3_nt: TGTGCCAGCAGCTTTAGCGGGGGCTCCGGCACCGGGGAGCTGTTTTTT
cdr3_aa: CASSFSGGSGTGELFF

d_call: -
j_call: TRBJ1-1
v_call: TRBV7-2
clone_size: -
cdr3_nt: TGTGCCAGCAGCTTCCGGGGAGGGGCCACTGAAGCTTTCTTT
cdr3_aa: CASSFRGGATEAFF

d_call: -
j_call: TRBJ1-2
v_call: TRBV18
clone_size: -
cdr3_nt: TGTGCCAGCTCACCACCGTCGTCAATGCGGTCTGGCTACACCTTC
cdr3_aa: CASSPPSSMRSGYTF

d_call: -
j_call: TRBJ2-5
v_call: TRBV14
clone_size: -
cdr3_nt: TGTGCCAGCAGCCAAGAAAACCAGGGGACCCAGTACTTC
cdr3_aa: CASSQENQGTQYF

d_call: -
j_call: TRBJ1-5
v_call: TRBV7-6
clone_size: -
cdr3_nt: TGTGCCAGCAGCTTAGTACGGAGACGGGATCAGCCCCAGCATTTT
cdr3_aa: CASSLVRRRDQPQHF

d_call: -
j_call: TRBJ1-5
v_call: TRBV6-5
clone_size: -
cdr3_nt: TGTGCCAGCCGGGTCCATAATCAGCCCCAGCATTTT
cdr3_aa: CASRVHNQPQHF

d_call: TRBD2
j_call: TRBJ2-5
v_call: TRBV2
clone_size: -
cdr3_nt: TGTGCCAGCCGAGAGCGGGGGCCTATGGGGGAGACCCAGTACTTC
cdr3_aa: CASRERGPMGETQYF

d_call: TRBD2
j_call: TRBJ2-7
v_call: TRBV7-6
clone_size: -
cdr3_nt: TGTGCCAGCAGCTTAGGTGGGACTAGCGGGATCCCCTACGAGCAGTACTTC
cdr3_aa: CASSLGGTSGIPYEQYF

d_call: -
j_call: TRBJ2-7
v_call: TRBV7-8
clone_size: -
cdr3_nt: TGTGCCAGCAGCTTAAACAGGGAGACCTACGAGCAGTACTTC
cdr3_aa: CASSLNRETYEQYF

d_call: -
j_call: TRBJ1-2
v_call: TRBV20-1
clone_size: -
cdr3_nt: TGCAGTGCAACAGGGACGTATGGCTACACCTTC
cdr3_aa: CSATGTYGYTF

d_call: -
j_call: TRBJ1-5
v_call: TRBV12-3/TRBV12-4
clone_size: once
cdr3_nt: TGTGCCAGCAGTGTAACCGGGGGACAGCCCCAGCATTTT
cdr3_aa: CASSVTGGQPQHF

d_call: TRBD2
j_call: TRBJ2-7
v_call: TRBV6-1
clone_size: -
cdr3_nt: TGTGCCAGCAGTGAGGCGGGGGGGCGGCTCTACGAGCAGTACTTC
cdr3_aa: CASSEAGGRLYEQYF

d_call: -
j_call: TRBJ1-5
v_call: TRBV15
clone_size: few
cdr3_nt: TGTGCCACCAGCAGAGATCCGGGTAGCAATCAGCCCCAGCATTTT
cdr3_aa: CATSRDPGSNQPQHF

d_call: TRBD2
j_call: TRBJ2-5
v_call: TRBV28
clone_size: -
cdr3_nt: TGTGCCAGCAGTTTATTCCTAGCGGGGGGAGAGACCCAGTACTTC
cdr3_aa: CASSLFLAGGETQYF

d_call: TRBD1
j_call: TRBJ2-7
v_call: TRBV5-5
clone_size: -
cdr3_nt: TGTGCCAGCAGCTGGGTACAGGGGGCCTACGAGCAGTACTTC
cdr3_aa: CASSWVQGAYEQYF

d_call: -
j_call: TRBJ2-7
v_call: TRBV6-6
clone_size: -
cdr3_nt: TGTGCCAGCAGCACAGCGGGTTTCGAGCAGTACTTC
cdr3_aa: CASSTAGFEQYF

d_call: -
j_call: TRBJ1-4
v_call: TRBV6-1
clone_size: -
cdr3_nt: TGTGCCAGCAGTGAACGGGGGGGCCCTAATGAAAAACTGTTTTTT
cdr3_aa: CASSERGGPNEKLFF

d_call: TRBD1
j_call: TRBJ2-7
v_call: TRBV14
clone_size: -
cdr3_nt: TGTGCCAGCAGCCAAGCGAGGGACAGGGAGCAGTACTTC
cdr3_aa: CASSQARDREQYF

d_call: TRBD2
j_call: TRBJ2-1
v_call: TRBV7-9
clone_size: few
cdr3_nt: TGTGCCAGCAGCGTTCCAGGCGGGAGGGAAGATAGTGAGCAGTTCTTC
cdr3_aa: CASSVPGGREDSEQFF

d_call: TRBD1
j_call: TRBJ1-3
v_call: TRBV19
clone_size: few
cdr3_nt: TGTGCCAGTAGTACCCCGGGACAGGGGGCCGGTGGAAACACCATATATTTT
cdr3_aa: CASSTPGQGAGGNTIYF

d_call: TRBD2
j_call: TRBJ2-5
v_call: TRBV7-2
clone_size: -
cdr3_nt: TGTGCCAGCAGTCCCGGACTAGCGTTATCAGAGACCCAGTACTTC
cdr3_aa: CASSPGLALSETQYF

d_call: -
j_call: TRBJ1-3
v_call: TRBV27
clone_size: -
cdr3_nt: TGTGCCAGCAGCAATACAGGGTTCTCTGGAAACACCATATATTTT
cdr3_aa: CASSNTGFSGNTIYF

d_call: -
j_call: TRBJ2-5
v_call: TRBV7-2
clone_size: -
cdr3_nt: TGTGCCAGCAGCTTAGGAATGGCAAATCAAGAGACCCAGTACTTC
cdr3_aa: CASSLGMANQETQYF

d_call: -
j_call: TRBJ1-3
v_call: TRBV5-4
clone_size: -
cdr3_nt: TGTGCCAGCAGCTTAAGGGGGACTGGAAACACCATATATTTT
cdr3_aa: CASSLRGTGNTIYF

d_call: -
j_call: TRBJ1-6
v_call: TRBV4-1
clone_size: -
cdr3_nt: TGCGCCAGCAGCCAGCGGGGGTGGGAGAATTCACCCCTCCACTTT
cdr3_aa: CASSQRGWENSPLHF